These T cell receptor beta chains were read from a single sample in a study of OX40 agonist ivuxolimab in advanced cancers. Method: immunoSEQ multiplex PCR; TCRdb's copy keeps in-frame clones and lacks some. The table shows approximately 77,000 clones, with about 87% occurring only once. This specimen consisted of CD4+ or CD8+ T cells sorted from blood, obtained in a trial of the OX40 agonist ivuxolimab. These receptors came from an adult with an advanced solid tumor such as melanoma, head and neck, liver or kidney cancer. The conserved cysteine and the conserved F or W are not part of the CDR3 here.

V,J,CDR3
TRBV27,TRBJ1-2,ASSLSAGGFYGYT
TRBV4-2,TRBJ1-1,ASSQATGGRTEAF
TRBV5-1,TRBJ2-7,ASSPGLAGAGEQY
TRBV5-6,TRBJ2-5,ASSFGLGETQY
TRBV28,TRBJ1-1,ASSTGQSTEPF
TRBV7-3,TRBJ2-1,ASSLRGDSYNEQF
TRBV9,TRBJ2-3,ASSVRGRPDTQY
TRBV12-2,TRBJ1-6,ASRFLGQGDSPLH
TRBV29-1,TRBJ2-3,SVGTTSGGSTDTQY
TRBV18,TRBJ2-2,ASSPGTANTGELF
TRBV4-1,TRBJ2-2,ASSHTQDRVEPGELF
TRBV6-1,TRBJ1-1,ASSLQDDMNTEAF
TRBV5-4,TRBJ2-1,ASSPLIAGHEQF
TRBV6-5,.,ASSPPTGSDEQY
TRBV11-3,TRBJ2-3,ASSYGQGTDTQY
TRBV11-3,TRBJ2-3,ASSLGAFTSGRMDTQY
TRBV10-3,TRBJ2-5,AISESETQY
TRBV6-1,TRBJ1-1,ASKESEAF
TRBV4-2,TRBJ1-1,ASSPLTDWGTEAF
TRBV27,TRBJ2-5,ASSQRTGRRQETQY
TRBV27,TRBJ2-5,ASSLVRKGTQY
TRBV29-1,TRBJ1-2,SARDRAGYT
TRBV7-9,TRBJ2-7,ASSSGLEKSYEQY
TRBV5-1,TRBJ2-7,ASSATQGSIGYEQY
TRBV6-5,TRBJ1-4,ASRPTIATNEKLF
TRBV6-5,TRBJ2-7,ASTKTGPSSYEQY
TRBV14,TRBJ2-7,ASSSYRGGEQY
TRBV2,TRBJ1-2,ARGDSGNYGYT
TRBV5-6,TRBJ1-1,ASSLGTGVNTEAF
TRBV10-3,TRBJ2-7,AISPDGYEQY
TRBV7-2,TRBJ2-1,ASNGLAGVNEQF
TRBV6-1,TRBJ2-7,ASRPSGGGPWW
TRBV2,TRBJ1-2,ASSEEGASGYT
TRBV7-9,TRBJ2-7,ASSTDRGSSYEQY
TRBV29-1,TRBJ2-1,SVLGLADPGNEQF
TRBV6-5,TRBJ1-1,ASSQFRLTMDEAF
TRBV4-1,TRBJ2-2,ASSQRQGAGGELF
TRBV21-1,TRBJ2-5,ASSFPGTGRQETQY
TRBV10-3,TRBJ1-6,AISESTNSPLH
TRBV7-2,TRBJ1-5,ASSSHGGFDQPQH
TRBV28,TRBJ1-5,ASSPPLDRVWGNQPQH
TRBV2,TRBJ2-3,ASSQGVRTDTQY
TRBV9,TRBJ2-6,ASSVSLSGANVLT
TRBV18,TRBJ1-1,ASSPRRQDLNTEAF
TRBV4-2,TRBJ2-5,ASSQVAGEGETQY
TRBV5-1,TRBJ2-7,ASSLFTGGAYEQY
TRBV19,TRBJ1-1,ASSRTGVGTEAF
TRBV11-3,TRBJ1-1,ASSPSQGMNTEAF